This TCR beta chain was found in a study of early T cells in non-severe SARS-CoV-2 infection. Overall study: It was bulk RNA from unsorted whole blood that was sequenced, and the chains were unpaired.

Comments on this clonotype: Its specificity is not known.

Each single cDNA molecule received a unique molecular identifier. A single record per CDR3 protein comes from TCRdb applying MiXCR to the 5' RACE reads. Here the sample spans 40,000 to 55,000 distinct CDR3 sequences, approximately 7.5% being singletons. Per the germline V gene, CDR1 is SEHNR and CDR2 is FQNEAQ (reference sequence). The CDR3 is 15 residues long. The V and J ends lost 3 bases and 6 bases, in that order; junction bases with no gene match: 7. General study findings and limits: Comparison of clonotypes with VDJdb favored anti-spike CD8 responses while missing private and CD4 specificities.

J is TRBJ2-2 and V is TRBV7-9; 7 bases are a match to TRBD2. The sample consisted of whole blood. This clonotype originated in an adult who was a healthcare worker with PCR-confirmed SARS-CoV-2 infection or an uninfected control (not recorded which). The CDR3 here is CASSFGAGYAGELFF. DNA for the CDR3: TGTGCCAGCAGCTTCGGAGCGGGGTACGCCGGGGAGCTGTTTTTT.